These T cell receptor beta chains were read from a single sample in a study of blood T cell repertoires in COVID-19. TCRdb's table, derived via immunoSEQ multiplex PCR, lists solely in-frame clones and lacks some. The sample yields roughly 440,000 clones, approximately 89% seen once. Sequencing was performed on peripheral blood. All receptors come from a woman aged 50 to 60 with COVID-19, enrolled during active disease. Each CDR3 is given with its conserved first and last residue. D genes are given only for firm matches. For some rows the clone size is stated as once, few or many, or as a class when expanded; others skip it.

size: once
D: TRBD2
J: TRBJ2-4
V: TRBV19
CDR3: CASSRVAAPGGTTQGNIQYF
DNA: TGTGCCAGTAGTAGGGTCGCGGCTCCGGGGGGTACCACCCAGGGAAACATTCAGTACTTC

size: -
D: -
J: TRBJ2-7
V: TRBV6-1
CDR3: CASSDDTYEQYF
DNA: TGTGCCAGCAGTGATGACACGTACGAGCAGTACTTC

size: -
D: -
J: TRBJ2-2
V: TRBV9
CDR3: CASSVSSGPGELFF
DNA: TGTGCCAGCAGCGTATCATCAGGGCCCGGGGAGCTGTTTTTT

size: -
D: TRBD1
J: TRBJ2-3
V: TRBV7-8
CDR3: CASSLGDRDVTQYF
DNA: TGTGCCAGCAGCTTAGGGGACAGGGATGTCACGCAGTATTTT

size: once
D: TRBD2
J: TRBJ2-1
V: TRBV7-2
CDR3: CASSLAGRGGLVEQFF
DNA: TGTGCCAGCAGCTTAGCGGGGCGGGGGGGCCTTGTAGAGCAGTTCTTC

size: -
D: -
J: TRBJ2-2
V: TRBV6-6
CDR3: CASRGLTGELFF
DNA: TGTGCCAGCAGAGGACTTACCGGGGAGCTGTTTTTT

size: -
D: -
J: TRBJ2-1
V: TRBV6-4
CDR3: CASRQGGGMWNEQFF
DNA: TGTGCCAGCAGACAAGGAGGGGGCATGTGGAATGAGCAGTTCTTC

size: once
D: TRBD1
J: TRBJ2-5
V: TRBV10-3
CDR3: CASQTGDRSGETQYF
DNA: TGTGCCAGCCAGACAGGGGACCGGAGTGGGGAGACCCAGTACTTC

size: few
D: -
J: TRBJ1-2
V: TRBV15
CDR3: CATSRDYREVRYGYTF
DNA: TGTGCCACCAGCAGAGACTATCGGGAGGTTCGATATGGCTACACCTTC

size: -
D: TRBD2
J: TRBJ2-7
V: TRBV4-2
CDR3: CASSLQRGRNEQYF
DNA: TGTGCCAGCAGCCTCCAGCGGGGGAGAAACGAGCAGTACTTC

size: -
D: -
J: TRBJ1-1
V: TRBV6-5
CDR3: CASSYHPLAATEAFF
DNA: TGTGCCAGCAGTTATCATCCCCTCGCGGCCACTGAAGCTTTCTTT

size: -
D: TRBD1
J: TRBJ1-4
V: TRBV9
CDR3: CASSAGQGATNEKLFF
DNA: TGTGCCAGCAGCGCAGGACAGGGGGCAACTAATGAAAAACTGTTTTTT

size: -
D: -
J: TRBJ1-2
V: TRBV2
CDR3: CASRGQANYGYTF
DNA: TGTGCCAGCAGGGGCCAAGCTAACTATGGCTACACCTTC

size: -
D: -
J: TRBJ1-5
V: TRBV5-6
CDR3: CASSLWAGGQPQHF
DNA: TGTGCCAGCAGCTTGTGGGCGGGCGGGCAGCCCCAGCATTTT

size: once
D: -
J: TRBJ1-1
V: TRBV18
CDR3: CASSPGGSSTEAFF
DNA: TGTGCCAGCTCACCAGGTGGATCTAGCACTGAAGCTTTCTTT

size: -
D: TRBD2
J: TRBJ2-3
V: TRBV7-9
CDR3: CASSPSHSGGGSDTQYF
DNA: TGTGCCAGCAGCCCATCACACAGCGGGGGGGGCTCAGATACGCAGTATTTT

size: once
D: TRBD1
J: TRBJ2-2
V: TRBV24-1
CDR3: CATSDFRQGTHSTGELFF
DNA: TGTGCCACCAGTGATTTTCGACAGGGGACCCATTCCACCGGGGAGCTGTTTTTT

size: -
D: -
J: TRBJ1-5
V: TRBV6-1
CDR3: CASSATRRRGGNQPQHF
DNA: TGTGCCAGCAGTGCCACACGCCGACGGGGAGGCAATCAGCCCCAGCATTTT

size: -
D: -
J: TRBJ1-2
V: TRBV12-3/TRBV12-4
CDR3: CASRSPGNYGYTF
DNA: TGTGCCAGCAGATCCCCGGGGAACTATGGCTACACCTTC

size: once
D: -
J: TRBJ1-1
V: TRBV18
CDR3: CASSLRYSGDNTEAFF
DNA: TGTGCCAGCTCACTACGATACTCAGGGGATAACACTGAAGCTTTCTTT

size: -
D: TRBD1
J: TRBJ1-5
V: TRBV4-1
CDR3: CASSLRQGGQPQHF
DNA: TGCGCCAGCAGCCTTCGACAGGGAGGTCAGCCCCAGCATTTT

size: once
D: -
J: TRBJ2-1
V: TRBV2
CDR3: CASSVGGATYNEQFF
DNA: TGTGCCAGCAGTGTAGGCGGGGCGACCTACAATGAGCAGTTCTTC

size: -
D: TRBD2
J: TRBJ2-3
V: TRBV7-3
CDR3: CASSLSGGVTDTQYF
DNA: TGTGCCAGCAGCTTAAGCGGGGGGGTAACAGATACGCAGTATTTT

size: -
D: -
J: TRBJ1-5
V: TRBV6-1
CDR3: CASSYGESNQPQHF
DNA: TGTGCCAGCAGTTATGGGGAGAGCAATCAGCCCCAGCATTTT

size: -
D: -
J: TRBJ1-5
V: TRBV7-2
CDR3: CASSLEAGLNQPQHF
DNA: TGTGCCAGCAGCTTAGAGGCGGGATTGAATCAGCCCCAGCATTTT

size: -
D: -
J: TRBJ1-2
V: TRBV3-1/TRBV3-2
CDR3: CASSQDRGGRGYTF
DNA: TGTGCCAGCAGCCAAGATCGAGGAGGGCGCGGCTACACCTTC

size: few
D: TRBD1
J: TRBJ1-4
V: TRBV2
CDR3: CASNPTGPNEKLFF
DNA: TGTGCCAGCAACCCGACAGGGCCAAATGAAAAACTGTTTTTT

size: -
D: TRBD2
J: TRBJ2-4
V: TRBV6-6
CDR3: CASGGAGGLAKNIQYF
DNA: TGTGCCTCTGGGGGAGCGGGGGGCTTAGCCAAAAACATTCAGTACTTC

size: -
D: -
J: TRBJ1-2
V: TRBV5-4
CDR3: CASSLEGQNYGYTF
DNA: TGTGCCAGCAGCTTGGAAGGACAGAACTATGGCTACACCTTC